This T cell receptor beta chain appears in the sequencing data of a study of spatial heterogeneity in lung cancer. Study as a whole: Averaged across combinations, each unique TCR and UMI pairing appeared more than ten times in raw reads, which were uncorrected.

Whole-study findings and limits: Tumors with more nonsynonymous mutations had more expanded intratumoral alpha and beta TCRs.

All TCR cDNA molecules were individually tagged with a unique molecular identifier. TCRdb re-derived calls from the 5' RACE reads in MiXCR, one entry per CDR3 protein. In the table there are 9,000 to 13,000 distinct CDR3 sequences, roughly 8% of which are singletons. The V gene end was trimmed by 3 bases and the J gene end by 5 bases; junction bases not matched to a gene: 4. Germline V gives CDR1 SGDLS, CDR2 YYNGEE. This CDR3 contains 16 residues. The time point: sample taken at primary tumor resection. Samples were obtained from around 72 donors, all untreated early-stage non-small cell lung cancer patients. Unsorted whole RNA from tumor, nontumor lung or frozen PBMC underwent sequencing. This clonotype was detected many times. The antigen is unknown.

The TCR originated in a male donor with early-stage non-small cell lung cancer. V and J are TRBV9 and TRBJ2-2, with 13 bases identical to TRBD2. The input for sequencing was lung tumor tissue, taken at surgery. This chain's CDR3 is CASSGPTSGGTGELFF. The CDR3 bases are TGTGCCAGCAGCGGACCGACTAGCGGGGGGACCGGGGAGCTGTTTTTT.